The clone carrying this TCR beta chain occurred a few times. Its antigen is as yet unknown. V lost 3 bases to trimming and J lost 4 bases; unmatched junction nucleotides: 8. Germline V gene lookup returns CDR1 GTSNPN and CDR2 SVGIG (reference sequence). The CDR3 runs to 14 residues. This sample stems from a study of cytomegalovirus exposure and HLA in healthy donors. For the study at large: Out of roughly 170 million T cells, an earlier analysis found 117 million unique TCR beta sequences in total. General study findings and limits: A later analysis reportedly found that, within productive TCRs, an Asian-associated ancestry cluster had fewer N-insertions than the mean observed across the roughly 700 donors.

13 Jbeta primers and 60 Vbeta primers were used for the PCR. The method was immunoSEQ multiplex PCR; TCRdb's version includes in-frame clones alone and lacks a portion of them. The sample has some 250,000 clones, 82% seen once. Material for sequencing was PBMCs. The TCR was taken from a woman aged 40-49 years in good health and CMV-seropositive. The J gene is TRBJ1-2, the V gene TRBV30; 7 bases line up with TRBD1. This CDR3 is CAWRHRGGGYGYTF. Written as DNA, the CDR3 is TGTGCCTGGAGGCACAGGGGTGGTGGCTATGGCTACACCTTC.